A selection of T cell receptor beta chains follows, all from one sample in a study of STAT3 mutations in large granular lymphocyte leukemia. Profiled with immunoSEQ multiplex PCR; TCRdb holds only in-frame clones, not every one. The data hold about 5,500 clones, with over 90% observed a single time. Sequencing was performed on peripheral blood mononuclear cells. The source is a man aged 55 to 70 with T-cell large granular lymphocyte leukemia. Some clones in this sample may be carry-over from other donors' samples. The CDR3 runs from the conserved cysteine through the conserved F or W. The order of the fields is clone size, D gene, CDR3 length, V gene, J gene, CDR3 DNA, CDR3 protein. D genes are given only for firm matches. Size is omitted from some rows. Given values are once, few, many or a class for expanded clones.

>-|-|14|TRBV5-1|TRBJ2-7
TGCGCCAGCAGCTTGAGTCTAGCATCTGGCGAGCAGTACTTC
CASSLSLASGEQYF
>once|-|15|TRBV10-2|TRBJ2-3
TGCGCCAGCAGGGAAGACTTCCTCCTCACAGATACGCAGTATTTT
CASREDFLLTDTQYF
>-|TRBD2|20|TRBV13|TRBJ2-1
TGTGCCAGCAGCTACCCTACGGCGGGAGGTCGAAGATCCGGATACAATGAGCAGTTCTTC
CASSYPTAGGRRSGYNEQFF
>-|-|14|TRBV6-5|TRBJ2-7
TGTGCCAGCAGTTACTCGAGGGTCGGGCGTGAGCAGTACTTC
CASSYSRVGREQYF
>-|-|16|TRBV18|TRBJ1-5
TGTGCCAGCTCAGATAGGACAGCTTATAGCAATCAGCCCCAGCATTTT
CASSDRTAYSNQPQHF
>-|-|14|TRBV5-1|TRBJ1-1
TGCGCCAGCAGCTTGGTAGACACGAACACTGAAGCTTTCTTT
CASSLVDTNTEAFF
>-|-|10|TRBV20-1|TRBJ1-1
TGCAGTGGATTTTCGGAAGAAGCTTTCTTT
CSGFSEEAFF
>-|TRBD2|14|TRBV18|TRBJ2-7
TGTGCCAGCTCACCGGGACTAGCGGACTACGAGCAGTACTTC
CASSPGLADYEQYF
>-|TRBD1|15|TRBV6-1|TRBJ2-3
TGTGCCAGCAGTCGACAGGGTGCTAGCACAGATACGCAGTATTTT
CASSRQGASTDTQYF
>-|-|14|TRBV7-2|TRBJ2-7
TGTGCCAGCAGCTTAGTAAAAGGATTGGGCGAGCAGTACTTC
CASSLVKGLGEQYF
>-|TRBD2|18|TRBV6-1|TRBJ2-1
TGTGCCAGCAGTGAAGATAGTAGCGGGAGATGGTTGTACAATGAGCAGTTCTTC
CASSEDSSGRWLYNEQFF
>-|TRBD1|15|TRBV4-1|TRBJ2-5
TGCGCCAGCAGCCAAGCGGGACAGGGGGTAGAGACCCAGTACTTC
CASSQAGQGVETQYF
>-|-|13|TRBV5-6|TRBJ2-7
TGTGCCAGCAGCTTACGTCGGTCCTACGAGCAGTACTTC
CASSLRRSYEQYF
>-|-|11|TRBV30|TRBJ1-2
TGTGCCTTAAAAACAGGAGGTGGCTACACCTTC
CALKTGGGYTF
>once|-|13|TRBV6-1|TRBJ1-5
TGTGCCAGCAGCAAGGGGGAGGATCAGCCCCAGCATTTT
CASSKGEDQPQHF
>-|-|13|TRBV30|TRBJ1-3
TGTGCCTGGAGTGTACAACAGGCAAACACCATATATTTT
CAWSVQQANTIYF
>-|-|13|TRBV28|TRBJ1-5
TGTGCCAGCAGTTTTCGGAGAAATCAGCCCCAGCATTTT
CASSFRRNQPQHF
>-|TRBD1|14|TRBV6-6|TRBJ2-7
TGTGCCAGCAGGATGGGACAGGGGGGCTACGAGCAGTACTTC
CASRMGQGGYEQYF
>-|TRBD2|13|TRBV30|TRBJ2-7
TGTGCCTGGAGTACGGGGGGTCGGTACGAGCAGTACTTC
CAWSTGGRYEQYF
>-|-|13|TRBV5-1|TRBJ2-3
TGCGCCAGCAGCCGAACAGGGCCAGATACGCAGTATTTT
CASSRTGPDTQYF
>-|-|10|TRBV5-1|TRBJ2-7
TGCGCCAGCAGCAGGTACGAGCAGTACTTC
CASSRYEQYF
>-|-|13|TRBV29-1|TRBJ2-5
TGCAGCGTTGGGGCCCCCGGGGTAGAGACCCAGTACTTC
CSVGAPGVETQYF
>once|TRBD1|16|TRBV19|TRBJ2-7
TGTGCCAGTAGTCCCTCGGGGACAGGCCTCCGGGGGGAGCAGTACTTC
CASSPSGTGLRGEQYF
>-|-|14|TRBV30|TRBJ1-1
TGTGCCTGGAGTGTCAGGAGGGGGGACACTGAAGCTTTCTTT
CAWSVRRGDTEAFF
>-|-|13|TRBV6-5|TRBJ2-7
TGTGCCAGCAGCCAAATAGGATCCTACGAGCAGTACTTC
CASSQIGSYEQYF